These T cell receptor beta chains were read from a single sample in a study of control samples from healthy donors and cancer patients. Assay used: immunoSEQ multiplex PCR; TCRdb lists only in-frame clones, some missing. The data show 150,000 to 200,000 clones, just over 85% seen once. The sample was blood. These receptors came from a man between 18 and 35 years old in good health. CDR3s include the opening cysteine and the closing phenylalanine or tryptophan. Fields, in order: D gene, J gene, clone size, V gene, CDR3 protein, CDR3 DNA. The D gene is left open where the match is weak. The listing skips clone size in some rows; elsewhere it reads once, few, many or a size class.

NA,TRBJ1-1,once,TRBV2,CASSTQGTEAFF,TGTGCCAGCAGTACACAGGGAACTGAAGCTTTCTTT
NA,TRBJ1-2,once,TRBV7-2,CASSVQGGDSTYGYTF,TGTGCCAGCAGCGTACAGGGAGGGGACTCTACCTATGGCTACACCTTC
NA,TRBJ2-7,NA,TRBV11-2,CASSLGEEVTYEQYF,TGTGCCAGCAGCTTAGGCGAGGAGGTAACCTACGAGCAGTACTTC
NA,TRBJ2-3,few,TRBV7-3,CASSLDSRTDTQYF,TGTGCCAGCAGCCTGGACAGCAGAACAGATACGCAGTATTTT
TRBD2,TRBJ2-1,NA,TRBV7-3,CASSYSGTSGNNEQFF,TGTGCCAGCAGCTATTCCGGGACTAGCGGCAACAATGAGCAGTTCTTC
TRBD1,TRBJ2-7,NA,TRBV5-1,CASSPGQGAGEQYF,TGCGCCAGCAGCCCAGGACAGGGGGCGGGCGAGCAGTACTTC
NA,TRBJ2-5,few,TRBV6-2/TRBV6-3,CASSFSGREETQYF,TGTGCCAGCAGTTTCTCTGGCAGGGAAGAGACCCAGTACTTC
NA,TRBJ1-1,NA,TRBV2,CATMLTANTEAFF,TGTGCCACCATGTTAACAGCGAACACTGAAGCTTTCTTT
NA,TRBJ2-7,NA,TRBV3-1/TRBV3-2,CASSQHVSYEQYF,TGTGCCAGCAGCCAACACGTCTCCTACGAGCAGTACTTC
NA,TRBJ1-2,NA,TRBV7-9,CASSFESRYGYTF,TGTGCCAGCAGCTTCGAGTCAAGATATGGCTACACCTTC
NA,TRBJ1-1,once,TRBV28,CASSRVWDTEAFF,TGTGCCAGCAGTAGGGTTTGGGACACTGAAGCTTTCTTT
TRBD1,TRBJ1-5,once,TRBV6-5,CATRKQGGDQPQHF,TGTGCCACCCGTAAGCAGGGGGGGGATCAGCCCCAGCATTTT
NA,TRBJ2-7,NA,TRBV5-5,CASSLVAGSYEQYF,TGTGCCAGCAGCTTGGTGGCCGGCTCCTACGAGCAGTACTTC
TRBD2,TRBJ2-1,NA,TRBV11-2,CASSFHRGGLAVNEQFF,TGTGCCAGCAGCTTCCACCGTGGGGGACTAGCCGTCAATGAGCAGTTCTTC
NA,TRBJ1-1,NA,TRBV6-5,CASSYGRKNTEAFF,TGTGCCAGCAGTTACGGGCGGAAGAACACTGAAGCTTTCTTT
NA,TRBJ1-3,NA,TRBV7-9,CASSGSGRVSGNTIYF,TGTGCCAGCAGCGGCTCCGGTCGGGTCTCTGGAAACACCATATATTTT
TRBD2,TRBJ2-1,NA,TRBV5-1,CASSWVRGRGGEQQFF,TGCGCCAGCAGCTGGGTACGGGGTCGCGGGGGGGAACAGCAGTTCTTC
TRBD1,TRBJ2-3,NA,TRBV2,CASMGQGGPDTQYF,TGTGCCAGCATGGGACAGGGCGGCCCAGATACGCAGTATTTT
NA,TRBJ1-1,once,TRBV7-2,CASSRRRTGYTEAFF,TGTGCCAGCAGCAGACGTCGAACAGGGTACACTGAAGCTTTCTTT
TRBD2,TRBJ2-3,NA,TRBV5-4,CASSPVFGGSTDTQYF,TGTGCCAGCAGCCCCGTGTTCGGGGGGAGCACAGATACGCAGTATTTT
NA,TRBJ2-5,NA,TRBV7-2,CASSFLGEGTQYF,TGTGCCAGCAGCTTCCTCGGTGAGGGGACCCAGTACTTC
TRBD1,TRBJ1-1,NA,TRBV6-1,CASSEAMTGRAEAFF,TGTGCCAGCAGTGAAGCGATGACAGGGCGGGCTGAAGCTTTCTTT
NA,TRBJ2-1,NA,TRBV4-2,CASSQGPNEQFF,TGTGCCAGCAGCCAGGGACCCAATGAGCAGTTCTTC
TRBD1,TRBJ2-1,NA,TRBV19,CASRGTEAYNEQFF,TGTGCCAGTAGAGGGACAGAAGCCTACAATGAGCAGTTCTTC
NA,TRBJ1-6,NA,TRBV18,CASSGRKQSPPAPLHF,TGTGCCAGCTCGGGTCGGAAACAATCTCCCCCGGCGCCCCTCCACTTT
NA,TRBJ2-6,NA,TRBV18,CASSPRGAVTSGANVLTF,TGTGCCAGCTCACCACGTGGGGCGGTAACCTCTGGGGCCAACGTCCTGACTTTC
TRBD1,TRBJ2-4,NA,TRBV5-1,CASSLEDRGTKNIQYF,TGCGCCAGCAGCTTGGAGGACAGGGGCACCAAAAACATTCAGTACTTC
TRBD1,TRBJ1-4,NA,TRBV27,CASSLSSRGVNEKLFF,TGTGCCAGCAGTTTATCCTCCAGGGGGGTTAATGAAAAACTGTTTTTT
TRBD2,TRBJ2-1,NA,TRBV6-1,CASSERTRSEVYNEQFF,TGTGCCAGCAGTGAGCGGACTAGGTCGGAGGTCTACAATGAGCAGTTCTTC
NA,TRBJ1-6,NA,TRBV25-1,CASSGDGRNSPLHF,TGTGCCAGCAGTGGCGACGGGAGAAATTCACCCCTCCACTTT
NA,TRBJ2-7,NA,TRBV14,CASSQVDRATYEQYF,TGTGCCAGCAGCCAAGTCGACAGAGCGACCTACGAGCAGTACTTC
NA,TRBJ1-1,NA,TRBV7-9,CASSRDTNTEAFF,TGTGCCAGCAGCAGGGACACGAACACTGAAGCTTTCTTT
TRBD1,TRBJ1-2,NA,TRBV28,CASSLRTGGVYGYTF,TGTGCCAGCAGTCTTAGGACAGGAGGGGTCTATGGCTACACCTTC
NA,TRBJ1-1,few,TRBV12-3/TRBV12-4,CASTNGVDTPFF,TGTGCCAGCACCAACGGGGTTGATACCCCTTTCTTT
TRBD1,TRBJ1-6,NA,TRBV7-9,CASSRSGGVDSPLHF,TGTGCCAGCAGCAGGTCAGGGGGCGTAGACTCACCCCTCCACTTT
NA,TRBJ2-7,NA,TRBV28,CASSLGGGDDEQYF,TGTGCCAGCAGTTTAGGAGGGGGCGACGACGAGCAGTACTTC
NA,TRBJ1-6,NA,TRBV18,CASSPGRGNQGSPLHF,TGTGCCAGCTCACCAGGGAGGGGGAATCAGGGTTCACCCCTCCACTTT
NA,TRBJ2-4,NA,TRBV18,CASSPSRDDIQYF,TGTGCCAGCTCACCCTCCAGGGATGACATTCAGTACTTC
NA,TRBJ2-2,NA,TRBV28,CASGTDGNTGELFF,TGTGCCAGCGGAACCGACGGGAACACCGGGGAGCTGTTTTTT
TRBD1,TRBJ2-1,NA,TRBV9,CASSTRGQGKVYEQFF,TGTGCCAGCAGCACCCGGGGACAGGGGAAGGTTTATGAGCAGTTCTTC
NA,TRBJ2-7,NA,TRBV5-1,CASSLADSSYEQYF,TGCGCCAGCAGCTTGGCGGATTCCTCCTACGAGCAGTACTTC
NA,TRBJ2-3,NA,TRBV9,CASSGGRFATDTQYF,TGTGCCAGCAGCGGGGGGCGGTTCGCCACAGATACGCAGTATTTT
NA,TRBJ2-1,NA,TRBV5-1,CASTPAGGLNNEQFF,TGCGCCAGCACACCAGCAGGGGGGCTTAACAATGAGCAGTTCTTC
TRBD2,TRBJ2-7,NA,TRBV7-2,CASSLDGTRSEQYF,TGTGCCAGCAGCTTAGATGGGACTAGATCCGAGCAGTACTTC
TRBD1,TRBJ2-7,NA,TRBV28,CASSDADRNHYEQYF,TGTGCCAGCAGTGACGCGGACAGGAACCACTACGAGCAGTACTTC
NA,TRBJ2-5,NA,TRBV21-1,CASPARETQYF,TGTGCCAGCCCCGCGCGGGAGACCCAGTACTTC